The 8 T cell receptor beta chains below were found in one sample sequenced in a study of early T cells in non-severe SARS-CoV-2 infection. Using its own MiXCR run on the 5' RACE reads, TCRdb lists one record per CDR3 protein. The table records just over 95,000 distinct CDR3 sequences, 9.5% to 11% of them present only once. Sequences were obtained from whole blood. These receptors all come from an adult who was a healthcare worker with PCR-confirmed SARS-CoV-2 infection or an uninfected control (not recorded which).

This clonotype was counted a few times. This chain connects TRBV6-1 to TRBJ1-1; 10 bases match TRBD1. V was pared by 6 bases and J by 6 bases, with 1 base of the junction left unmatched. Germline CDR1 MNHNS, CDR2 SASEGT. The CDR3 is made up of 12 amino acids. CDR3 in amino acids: CASRDRGAEAFF. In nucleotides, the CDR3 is TGTGCCAGCAGGGACAGGGGGGCTGAAGCTTTCTTT.

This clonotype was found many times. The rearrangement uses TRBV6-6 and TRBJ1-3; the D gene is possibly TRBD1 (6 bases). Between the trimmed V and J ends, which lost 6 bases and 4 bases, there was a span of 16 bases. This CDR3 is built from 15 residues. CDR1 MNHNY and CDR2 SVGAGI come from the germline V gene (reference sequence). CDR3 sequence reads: CASSYGTGSGNTIYF. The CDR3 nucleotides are TGTGCCAGCAGCTATGGCACAGGGTCCGGAAACACCATATATTTT.

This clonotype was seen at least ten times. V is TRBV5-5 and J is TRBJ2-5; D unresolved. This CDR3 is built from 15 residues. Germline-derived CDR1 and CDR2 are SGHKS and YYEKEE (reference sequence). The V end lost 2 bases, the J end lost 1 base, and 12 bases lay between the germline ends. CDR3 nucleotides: TGTGCCAGCAGCTTTCGAAGGGTCCCCCAAGAGACCCAGTACTTC. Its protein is CASSFRRVPQETQYF. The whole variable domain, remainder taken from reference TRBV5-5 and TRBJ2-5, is DAGVTQSPTHLIKTRGQQVTLRCSPISGHKSVSWYQQVLGQGPQFIFQYYEKEERGRGNFPDRFSARQFPNYSSELNVNALLLGDSALYLCASSFRRVPQETQYFGPGTRLLVL.

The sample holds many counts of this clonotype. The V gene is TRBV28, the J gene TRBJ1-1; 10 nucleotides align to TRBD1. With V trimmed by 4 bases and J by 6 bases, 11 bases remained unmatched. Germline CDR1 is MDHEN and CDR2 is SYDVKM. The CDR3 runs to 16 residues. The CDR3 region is CASSSYRTGGSAEAFF. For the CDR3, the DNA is TGTGCCAGCAGTTCTTACAGGACAGGGGGGTCGGCTGAAGCTTTCTTT.

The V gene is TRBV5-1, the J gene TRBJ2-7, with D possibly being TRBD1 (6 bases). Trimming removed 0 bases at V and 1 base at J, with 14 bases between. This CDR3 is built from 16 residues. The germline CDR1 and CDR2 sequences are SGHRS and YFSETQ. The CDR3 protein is CASSLDEGDPSYEQYF. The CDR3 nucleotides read TGCGCCAGCAGCTTGGACGAGGGGGACCCTTCCTACGAGCAGTACTTC.

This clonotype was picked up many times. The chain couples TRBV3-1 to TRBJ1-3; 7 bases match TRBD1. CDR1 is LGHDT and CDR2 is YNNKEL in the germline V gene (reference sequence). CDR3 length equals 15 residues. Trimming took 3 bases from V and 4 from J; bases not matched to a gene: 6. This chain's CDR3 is CASSQDRPEGNTIYF. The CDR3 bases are TGTGCCAGCAGCCAGGACAGGCCTGAAGGAAACACCATATATTTT.

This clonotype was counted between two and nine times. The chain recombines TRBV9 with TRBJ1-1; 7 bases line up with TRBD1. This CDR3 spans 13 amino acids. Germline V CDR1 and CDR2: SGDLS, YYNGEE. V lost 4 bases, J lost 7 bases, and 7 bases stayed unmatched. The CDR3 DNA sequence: TGTGCCAGCAGCAACAGGGGACACCTTGAAGCTTTCTTT. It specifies CASSNRGHLEAFF.

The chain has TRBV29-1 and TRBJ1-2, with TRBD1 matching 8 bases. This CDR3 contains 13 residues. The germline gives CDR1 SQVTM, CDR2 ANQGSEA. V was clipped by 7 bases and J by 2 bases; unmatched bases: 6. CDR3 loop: CSAKTGANYGYTF. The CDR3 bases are TGCAGCGCAAAGACAGGGGCGAACTATGGCTACACCTTC.